The clone carrying this T cell receptor (beta chain) was seen only a few times. V was cut by 2 bases and J by 4 bases, with 8 bases left in between. Germline CDR1 reads SGHTA; CDR2 reads FQGNSA. This CDR3 is 13 amino acids long. One entry per CDR3 protein results from TCRdb running MiXCR on the RACE reads. The sample carries tens of thousands of distinct CDR3 sequences, approximately 9.9% recorded once. The sample belongs to a study of human T cells and chemical hapten exposure. Time point in this sample: patch test 3, about 24 weeks after DPC sensitization. Noted treatment: therapeutic diphenylcyclopropenone sensitization with weekly scalp DPC.

The chain employs TRBV7-2 and TRBJ1-2; perhaps TRBD1 as D (6 bases). The sequenced sample was whole blood, obtained in connection with sensitization to the hapten diphenylcyclopropenone (DPC). This receptor was obtained from a woman aged 40 to 50 with alopecia areata. Some clones in this sample may be carry-over from other donors' samples. CDR3 in amino acids: CASSLQGTYGYTF. CDR3 bases: TGTGCCAGCAGCTTACAGGGGACCTATGGCTACACCTTC.